Listed here is a single T cell receptor beta chain. The sample is drawn from a study of blood T cell repertoires in COVID-19. Study summary: Sites in the United States, Italy and Spain provided acute and convalescent COVID-19 samples. T cells, B-cell-depleted T cells, or PBMCs provided the cDNA or gDNA that served as material.

The CDR3 consists of 16 residues. Germline values: CDR1 LNHDA, CDR2 SQIVND (reference sequence). J was trimmed by 4 bases and V by 4 bases; bases with no gene match: 5. Original processing notes: Estimated nucleated cell counts came from reference gene primer amplification. Produced via immunoSEQ multiplex PCR; TCRdb's table is partial and in-frame only. V and J calls plus clone size are reproduced from that table; the DNA served to infer D and trimming. The profile shows roughly 16,000 clones, roughly 90% of them singletons. The chain is built from TRBV19 and TRBJ2-2; 11 bases are a match to TRBD2. Sequenced material: peripheral blood. This sequence originates from a human donor in a cohort sampled during active COVID-19. CDR3 bases: TGTGCCAGTAGTACTAGCGGGGGGCGACGCACCGGGGAGCTGTTTTTT. Encoded protein: CASSTSGGRRTGELFF.